The present T cell receptor beta chain was sequenced within a study of blood T cell repertoires in COVID-19. Study overall: Researchers got acute and convalescent COVID-19 samples from the United States, Italy and Spain. PBMCs, B-cell-depleted T cells, or T cells were the source of the cDNA or gDNA that made up the material.

Original data processing: Nucleated cell number was recorded as an estimate derived from reference gene primer amplification. Data came from immunoSEQ multiplex PCR; TCRdb stores just in-frame clones and leaves some out. The V and J calls and the clone size are those of that table, but D and trimming were determined from the DNA. The sample holds approximately 270,000 clones, 80% to 90% seen once. The length of the CDR3 is 14 residues. CDR1 MNHEY and CDR2 SVGAGI come from the germline V gene. V was trimmed by 7 bases and J by 2 bases, leaving 12 bases between them. The material sequenced was peripheral blood. The chain uses TRBV6-5 and TRBJ1-5, with D tentatively TRBD1 (6 bases). The receptor comes from a man under 40 with acute or convalescent COVID-19. DNA for the CDR3: TGTGCCAGCAAACTCAGGGGCCGCAATCAGCCCCAGCATTTT. Translating it yields CASKLRGRNQPQHF.